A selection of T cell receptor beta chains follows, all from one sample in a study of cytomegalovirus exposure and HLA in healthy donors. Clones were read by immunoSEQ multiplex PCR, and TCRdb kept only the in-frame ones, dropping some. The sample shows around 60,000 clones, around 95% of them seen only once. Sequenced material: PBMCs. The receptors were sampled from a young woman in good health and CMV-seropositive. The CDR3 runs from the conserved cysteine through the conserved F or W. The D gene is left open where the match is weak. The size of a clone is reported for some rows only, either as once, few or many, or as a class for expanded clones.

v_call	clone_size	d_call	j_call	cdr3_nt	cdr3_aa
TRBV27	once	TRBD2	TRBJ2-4	TGTGCCAGCCCCCGGGGACTAGCGGGCCTAGCCAAAAACATTCAGTACTTC	CASPRGLAGLAKNIQYF
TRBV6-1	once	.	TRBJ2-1	TGTGCCAGTAAACAGGGATCCTACAATGAGCAGTTCTTC	CASKQGSYNEQFF
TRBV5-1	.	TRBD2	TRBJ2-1	TGCGCCAGCAGCTTGGAGGTAGCGGGAGGGGGGAATGAGCAGTTCTTC	CASSLEVAGGGNEQFF
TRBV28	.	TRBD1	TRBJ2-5	TGTGCCAGCAGTTTATTGGCCGGGACAGGGTCTTCGGAGACCCAGTACTTC	CASSLLAGTGSSETQYF
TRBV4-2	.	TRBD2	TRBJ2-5	TGTGCCAGCAGCCAAGGGAGGGGCGGGGGGTTTGAGACCCAGTACTTC	CASSQGRGGGFETQYF
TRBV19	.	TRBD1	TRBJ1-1	TGTGCCAGTTCAAGACAGGGCACCACTGAAGCTTTCTTT	CASSRQGTTEAFF
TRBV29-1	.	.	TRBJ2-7	TGCAGCGTTAAGGCAGGCCACGAGCAGTACTTC	CSVKAGHEQYF
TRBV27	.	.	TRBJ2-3	TGTGCCAGCAGTCACAGCCCTAGCACAGATACGCAGTATTTT	CASSHSPSTDTQYF
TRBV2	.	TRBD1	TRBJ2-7	TGTGCCAGCAGACCCCGGACAGGGCTCTACGAGCAGTACTTC	CASRPRTGLYEQYF
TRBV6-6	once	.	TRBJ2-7	TGTGCCAGCAGTTACTTTTCCGAGGCCAACGAGCAGTACTTC	CASSYFSEANEQYF
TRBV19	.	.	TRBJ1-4	TGTGCCAGTAGTATAGCTCCGTCGGCTAATGAAAAACTGTTTTTT	CASSIAPSANEKLFF
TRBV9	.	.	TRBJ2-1	TGTGCCAGCAGCGAGGGGGCGGGACTAGCCTACAATGAGCAGTTCTTC	CASSEGAGLAYNEQFF
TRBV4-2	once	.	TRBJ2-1	TGTGCCAGCAGCCAAGAAGCACCCAAAAGCTCCTACAATGAGCAGTTCTTC	CASSQEAPKSSYNEQFF
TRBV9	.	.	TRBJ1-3	TGTGCCAGCAGCGGTCTCTCTGGAAACACCATATATTTT	CASSGLSGNTIYF
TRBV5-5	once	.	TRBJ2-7	TGTGCCAGCAGCTTGGATCGCAGGTTATATTACGAGCAGTACTTC	CASSLDRRLYYEQYF
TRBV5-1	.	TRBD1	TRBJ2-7	TGCGCCAGCAGCTTGGCCGGTGGGACAGGGGATTACGAGCAGTACTTC	CASSLAGGTGDYEQYF
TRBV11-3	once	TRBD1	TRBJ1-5	TGTGCCAGCAGTTCGAACAGGGGGCAGGAGCCCCAGCATTTT	CASSSNRGQEPQHF
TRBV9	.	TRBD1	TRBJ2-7	TGTGCCAGCAGCGTAGGGGACAGCCCCTACGAGCAGTACTTC	CASSVGDSPYEQYF
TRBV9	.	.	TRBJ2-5	TGTGCCAGCAGCGTAGGTGGCGGGGCCCAAGAGACCCAGTACTTC	CASSVGGGAQETQYF
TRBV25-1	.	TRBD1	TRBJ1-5	TGTGCCAGAGTCAGACAGGGGGCGGATCAGCCCCAGCATTTT	CARVRQGADQPQHF